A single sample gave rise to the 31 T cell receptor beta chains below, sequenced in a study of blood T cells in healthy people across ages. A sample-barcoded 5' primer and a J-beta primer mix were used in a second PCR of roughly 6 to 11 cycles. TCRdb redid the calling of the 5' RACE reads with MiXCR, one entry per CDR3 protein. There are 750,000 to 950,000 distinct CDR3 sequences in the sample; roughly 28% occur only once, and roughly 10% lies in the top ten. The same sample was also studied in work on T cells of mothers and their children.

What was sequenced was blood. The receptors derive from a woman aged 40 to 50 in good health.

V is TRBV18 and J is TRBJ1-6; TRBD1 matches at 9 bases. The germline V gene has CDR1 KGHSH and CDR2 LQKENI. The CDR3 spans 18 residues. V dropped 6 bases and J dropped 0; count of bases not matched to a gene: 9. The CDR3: CASSLGQGPSSYNSPLHF. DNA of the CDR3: TGTGCCAGCTCTCTAGGACAGGGGCCCAGCTCCTATAATTCACCCCTCCACTTT. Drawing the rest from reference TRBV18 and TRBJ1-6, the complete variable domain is NAGVMQNPRHLVRRRGQEARLRCSPMKGHSHVYWYRQLPEEGLKFMVYLQKENIIDESGMPKERFSAEFPKEGPSILRIQQVVRGDSAAYFCASSLGQGPSSYNSPLHFGNGTRLTVT.

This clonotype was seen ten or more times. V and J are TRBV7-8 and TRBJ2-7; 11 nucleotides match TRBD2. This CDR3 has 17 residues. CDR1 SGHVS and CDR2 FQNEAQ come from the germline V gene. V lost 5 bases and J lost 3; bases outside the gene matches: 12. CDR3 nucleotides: TGTGCCAGCAGCCCGTTAGCGGGAGGGGGCCTGATCTACGAGCAGTACTTC. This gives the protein CASSPLAGGGLIYEQYF.

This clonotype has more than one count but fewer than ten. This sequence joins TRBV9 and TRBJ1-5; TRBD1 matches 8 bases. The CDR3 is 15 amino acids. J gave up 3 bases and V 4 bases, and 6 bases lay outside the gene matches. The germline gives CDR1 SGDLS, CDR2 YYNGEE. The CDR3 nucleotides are TGTGCCAGCAGCCCTACGGGACAGGCCAATCAGCCCCAGCATTTT. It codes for CASSPTGQANQPQHF.

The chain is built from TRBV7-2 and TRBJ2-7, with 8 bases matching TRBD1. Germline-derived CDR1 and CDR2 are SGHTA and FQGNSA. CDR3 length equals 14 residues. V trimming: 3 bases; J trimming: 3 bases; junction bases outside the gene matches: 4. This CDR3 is CASSFAGGYYEQYF. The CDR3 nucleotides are TGTGCCAGCAGCTTTGCAGGGGGCTACTACGAGCAGTACTTC.

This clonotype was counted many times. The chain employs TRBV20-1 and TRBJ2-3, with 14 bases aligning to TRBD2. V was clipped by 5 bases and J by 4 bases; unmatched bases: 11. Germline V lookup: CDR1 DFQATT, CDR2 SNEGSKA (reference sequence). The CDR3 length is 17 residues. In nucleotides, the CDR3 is TGCAGTGCTCCACCGACTAGCGGGGGGGCCATTGCAGATACGCAGTATTTT. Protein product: CSAPPTSGGAIADTQYF.

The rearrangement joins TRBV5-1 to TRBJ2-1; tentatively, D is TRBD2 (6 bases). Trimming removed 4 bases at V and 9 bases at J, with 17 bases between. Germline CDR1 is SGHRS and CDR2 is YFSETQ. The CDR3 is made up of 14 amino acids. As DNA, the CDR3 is TGCGCCAGCAGCATGGAGACTAGTCTTGGTGAGCAGTTCTTC. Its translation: CASSMETSLGEQFF.

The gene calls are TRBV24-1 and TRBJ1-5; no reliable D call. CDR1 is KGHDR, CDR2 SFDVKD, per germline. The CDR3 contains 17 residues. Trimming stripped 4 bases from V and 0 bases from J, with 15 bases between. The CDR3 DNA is TGTGCCACCAGTGACCGGAGCAAGGGAGATAGCAATCAGCCCCAGCATTTT. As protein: CATSDRSKGDSNQPQHF.

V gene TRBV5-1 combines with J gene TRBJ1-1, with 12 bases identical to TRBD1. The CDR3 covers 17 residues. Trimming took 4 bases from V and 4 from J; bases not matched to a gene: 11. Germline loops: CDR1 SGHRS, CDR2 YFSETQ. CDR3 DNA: TGCGCCAGCAGCCCCTCGGGACAGGGGGCTGGGTCCACTGAAGCTTTCTTT. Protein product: CASSPSGQGAGSTEAFF. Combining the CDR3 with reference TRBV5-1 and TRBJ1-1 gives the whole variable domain KAGVTQTPRYLIKTRGQQVTLSCSPISGHRSVSWYQQTPGQGLQFLFEYFSETQRNKGNFPGRFSGRQFSNSRSEMNVSTLELGDSALYLCASSPSGQGAGSTEAFFGQGTRLTVV.

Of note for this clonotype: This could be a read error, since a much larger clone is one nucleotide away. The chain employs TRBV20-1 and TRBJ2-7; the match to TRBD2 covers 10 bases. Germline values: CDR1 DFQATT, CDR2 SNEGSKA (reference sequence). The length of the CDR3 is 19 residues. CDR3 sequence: CSARDTVAGGPPSSHEQYF. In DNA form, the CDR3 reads TGCAGTGCTAGAGATACGGTAGCGGGGGGACCCCCAAGCTCCCACGAGCAGTACTTC.

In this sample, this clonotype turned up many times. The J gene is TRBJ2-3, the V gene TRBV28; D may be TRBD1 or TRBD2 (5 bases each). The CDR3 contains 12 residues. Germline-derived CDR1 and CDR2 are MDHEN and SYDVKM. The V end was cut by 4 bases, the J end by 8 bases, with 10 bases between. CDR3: CASSSAGATQYF. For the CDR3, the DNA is TGTGCCAGCAGTTCGGCCGGGGCTACGCAGTATTTT.

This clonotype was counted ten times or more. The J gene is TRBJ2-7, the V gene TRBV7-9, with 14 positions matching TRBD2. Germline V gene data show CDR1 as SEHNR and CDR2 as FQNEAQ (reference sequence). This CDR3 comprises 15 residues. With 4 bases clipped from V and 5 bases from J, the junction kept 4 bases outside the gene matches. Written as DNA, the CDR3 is TGTGCCAGCAGCTCTGGACTAGCGGGGGGACACGAGCAGTACTTC. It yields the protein CASSSGLAGGHEQYF.

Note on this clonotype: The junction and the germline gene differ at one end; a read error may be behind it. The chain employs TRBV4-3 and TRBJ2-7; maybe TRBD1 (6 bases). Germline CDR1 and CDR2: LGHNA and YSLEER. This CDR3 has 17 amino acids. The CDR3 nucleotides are TGCGCCAGCGGCCAAGATCTCGGGACACGGAACCCCTACGAGCGGTACTTC. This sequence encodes CASGQDLGTRNPYERYF.

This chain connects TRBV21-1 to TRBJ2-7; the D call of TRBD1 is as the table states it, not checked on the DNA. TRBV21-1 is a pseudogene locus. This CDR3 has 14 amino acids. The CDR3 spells CASPTGAPYYVQYF. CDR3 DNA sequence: TGTGCCAGTCCTACAGGGGCTCCTTACTACGTGCAGTACTTC.

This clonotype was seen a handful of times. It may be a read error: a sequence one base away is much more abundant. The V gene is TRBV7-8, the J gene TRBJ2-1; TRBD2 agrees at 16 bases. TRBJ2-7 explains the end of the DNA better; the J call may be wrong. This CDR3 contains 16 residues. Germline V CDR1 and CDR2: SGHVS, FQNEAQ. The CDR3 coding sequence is TGTGCCGGCAGCCCCGGGACTAGCGGGGGGGGAAACGAGCAGTACTTC. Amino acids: CAGSPGTSGGGNEQYF.

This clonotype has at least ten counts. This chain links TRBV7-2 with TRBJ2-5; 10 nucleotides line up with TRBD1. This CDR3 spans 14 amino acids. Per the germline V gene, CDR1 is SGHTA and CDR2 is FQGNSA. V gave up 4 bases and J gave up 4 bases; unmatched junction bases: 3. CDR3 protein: CASSSTGGGETQYF. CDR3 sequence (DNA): TGTGCCAGCAGCTCGACAGGGGGCGGAGAGACCCAGTACTTC.

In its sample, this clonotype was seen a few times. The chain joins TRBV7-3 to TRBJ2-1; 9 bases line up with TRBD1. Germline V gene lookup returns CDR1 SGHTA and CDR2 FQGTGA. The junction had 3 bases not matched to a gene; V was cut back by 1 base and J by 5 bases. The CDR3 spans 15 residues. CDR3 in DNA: TGTGCCAGCAGCTTAATGGGACAGGGAAACAATGAGCAGTTCTTC. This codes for CASSLMGQGNNEQFF. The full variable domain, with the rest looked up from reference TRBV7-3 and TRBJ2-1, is GAGVSQTPSNKVTEKGKYVELRCDPISGHTALYWYRQSLGQGPEFLIYFQGTGAADDSGLPNDRFFAVRPEGSVSTLKIQRTERGDSAVYLCASSLMGQGNNEQFFGPGTRLTVL.

Here the CDR3 DNA reads TGCAGCGCCCAGGGGACAGGGTTACGCACAGATACGCAGTATTTT. It specifies CSAQGTGLRTDTQYF. The gene calls are TRBV29-1 and TRBJ2-3, with 9 bases aligning to TRBD1. V lost 7 bases, J lost 1 base, and 9 bases stayed unmatched. Germline CDR1 is SQVTM and CDR2 is ANQGSEA. There are 15 residues in the CDR3.

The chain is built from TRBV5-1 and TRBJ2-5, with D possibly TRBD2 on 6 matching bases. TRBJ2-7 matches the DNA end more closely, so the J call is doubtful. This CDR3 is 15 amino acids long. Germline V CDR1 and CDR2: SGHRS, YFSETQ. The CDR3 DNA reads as TGCGCCAGCAGCTTGGGCGGGGCCGACTTATACGAGCAGTACTTC. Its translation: CASSLGGADLYEQYF.

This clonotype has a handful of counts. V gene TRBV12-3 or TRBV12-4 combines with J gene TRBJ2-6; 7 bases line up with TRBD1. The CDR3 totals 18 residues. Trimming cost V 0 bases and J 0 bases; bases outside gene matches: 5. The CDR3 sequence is CASSLAGQRTSGANVLTF. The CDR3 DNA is TGTGCCAGCAGTTTAGCGGGACAGAGAACCTCTGGGGCCAACGTCCTGACTTTC.

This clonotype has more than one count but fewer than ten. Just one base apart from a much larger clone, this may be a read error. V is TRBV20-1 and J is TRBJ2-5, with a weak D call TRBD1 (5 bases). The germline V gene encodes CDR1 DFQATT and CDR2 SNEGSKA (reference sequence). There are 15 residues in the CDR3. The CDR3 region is CSARDNRQIQETRYF. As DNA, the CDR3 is TGCAGTGCTAGAGATAATCGACAGATCCAAGAGACCCGGTACTTC.

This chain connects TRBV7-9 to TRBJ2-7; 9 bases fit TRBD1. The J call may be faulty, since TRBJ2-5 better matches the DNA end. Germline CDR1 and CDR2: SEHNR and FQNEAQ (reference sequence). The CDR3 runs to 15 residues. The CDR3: CASSLGTGFLETQYF. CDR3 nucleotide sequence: TGTGCCAGCAGCTTGGGGACAGGGTTTTTGGAGACCCAGTACTTC.

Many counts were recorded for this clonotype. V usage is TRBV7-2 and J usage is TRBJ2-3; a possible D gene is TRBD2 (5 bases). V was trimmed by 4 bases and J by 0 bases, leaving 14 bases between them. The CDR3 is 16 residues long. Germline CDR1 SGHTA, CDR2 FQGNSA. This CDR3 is CASSSRVASSTDTQYF. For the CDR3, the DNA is TGTGCCAGCAGCTCCCGGGTAGCGTCTAGCACAGATACGCAGTATTTT.

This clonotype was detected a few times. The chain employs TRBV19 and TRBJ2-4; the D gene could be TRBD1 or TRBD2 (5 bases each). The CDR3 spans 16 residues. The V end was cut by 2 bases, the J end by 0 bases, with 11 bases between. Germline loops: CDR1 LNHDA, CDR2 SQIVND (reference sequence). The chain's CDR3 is CASSIRDGLAKNIQYF. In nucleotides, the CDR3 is TGTGCCAGTAGTATAAGGGACGGCTTAGCCAAAAACATTCAGTACTTC.

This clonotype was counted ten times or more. The CDR3 nucleotides read TGTGCCAGCAGTTACTCGACACAGGGGTACTACACCTTC. This encodes CASSYSTQGYYTF. The V and J genes are TRBV6-6 and TRBJ1-2; 7 bases are shared with TRBD1. Losses at the gene ends were 0 bases for V and 10 bases for J; bases not matched to a gene: 5. Germline V gives CDR1 MNHNY, CDR2 SVGAGI (reference sequence). The CDR3 has 13 residues.

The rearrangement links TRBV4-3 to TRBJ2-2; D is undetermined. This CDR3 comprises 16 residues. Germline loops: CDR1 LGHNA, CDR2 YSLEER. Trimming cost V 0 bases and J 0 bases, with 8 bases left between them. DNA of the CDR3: TGCGCCAGCAGCCAAGATACCAAGACGAACACCGGGGAGCTGTTTTTT. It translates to CASSQDTKTNTGELFF.

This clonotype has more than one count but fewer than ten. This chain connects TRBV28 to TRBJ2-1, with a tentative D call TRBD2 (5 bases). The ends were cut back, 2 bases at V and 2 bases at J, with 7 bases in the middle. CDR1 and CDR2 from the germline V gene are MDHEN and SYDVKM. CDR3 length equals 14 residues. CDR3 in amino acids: CASSLRAAYNEQFF. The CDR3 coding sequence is TGTGCCAGCAGTTTAAGAGCGGCCTACAATGAGCAGTTCTTC.

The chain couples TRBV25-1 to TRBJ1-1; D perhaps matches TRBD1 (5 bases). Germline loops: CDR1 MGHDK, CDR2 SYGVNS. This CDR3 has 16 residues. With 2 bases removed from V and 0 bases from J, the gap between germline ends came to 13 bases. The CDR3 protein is CASSEIGDPMNTEAFF. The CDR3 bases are TGTGCCAGCAGTGAAATAGGGGACCCCATGAACACTGAAGCTTTCTTT.

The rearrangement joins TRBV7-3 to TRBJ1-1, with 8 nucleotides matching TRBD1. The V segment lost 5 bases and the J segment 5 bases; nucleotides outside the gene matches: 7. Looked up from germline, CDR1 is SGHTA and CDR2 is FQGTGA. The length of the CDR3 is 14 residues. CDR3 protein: CASSASGGWTEAFF. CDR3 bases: TGTGCCAGCAGCGCGTCAGGGGGCTGGACTGAAGCTTTCTTT.

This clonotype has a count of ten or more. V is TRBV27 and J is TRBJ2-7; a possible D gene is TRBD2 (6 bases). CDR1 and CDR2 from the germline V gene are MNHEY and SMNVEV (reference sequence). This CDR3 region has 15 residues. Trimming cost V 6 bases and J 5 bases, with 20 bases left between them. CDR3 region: CASSYDRSGGDEQYF. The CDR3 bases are TGTGCCAGCAGCTACGATAGGTCCGGAGGGGACGAGCAGTACTTC.

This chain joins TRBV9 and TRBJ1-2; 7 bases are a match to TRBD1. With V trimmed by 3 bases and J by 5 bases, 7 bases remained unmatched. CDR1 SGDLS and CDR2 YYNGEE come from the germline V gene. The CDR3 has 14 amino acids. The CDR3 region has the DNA TGTGCCAGCAGCGCGCCGGGACAGACGTATGGCTACACCTTC. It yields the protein CASSAPGQTYGYTF.

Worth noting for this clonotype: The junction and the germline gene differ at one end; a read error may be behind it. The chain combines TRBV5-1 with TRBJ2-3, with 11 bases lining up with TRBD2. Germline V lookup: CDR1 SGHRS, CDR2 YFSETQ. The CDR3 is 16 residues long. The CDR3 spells CDSSLDLAGGTDTQYF. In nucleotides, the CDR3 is TGCGACAGCAGCTTAGATCTAGCGGGGGGAACAGATACGCAGTATTTT.